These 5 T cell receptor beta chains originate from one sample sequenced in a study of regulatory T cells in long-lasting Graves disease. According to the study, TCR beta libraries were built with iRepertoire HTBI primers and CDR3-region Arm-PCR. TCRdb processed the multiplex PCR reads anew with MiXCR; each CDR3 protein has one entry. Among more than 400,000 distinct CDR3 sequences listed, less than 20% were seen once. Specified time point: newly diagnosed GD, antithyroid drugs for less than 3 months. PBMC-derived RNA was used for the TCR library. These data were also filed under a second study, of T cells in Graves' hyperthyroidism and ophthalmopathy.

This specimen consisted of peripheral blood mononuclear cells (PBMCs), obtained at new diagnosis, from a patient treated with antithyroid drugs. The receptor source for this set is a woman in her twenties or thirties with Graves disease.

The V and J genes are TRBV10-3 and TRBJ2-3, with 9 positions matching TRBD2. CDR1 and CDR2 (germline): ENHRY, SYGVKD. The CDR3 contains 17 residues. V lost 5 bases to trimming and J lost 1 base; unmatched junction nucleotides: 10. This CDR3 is CAISHPGLAEGTDTQYF. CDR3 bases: TGTGCCATCAGTCATCCGGGACTAGCAGAGGGCACAGATACGCAGTATTTT.

The CDR3: CASSLIGTSGNNEQFF. As DNA, the CDR3 is TGTGCCAGCAGTTTAATAGGGACTAGCGGTAACAATGAGCAGTTCTTC. The chain recombines TRBV27 with TRBJ2-1, with 11 bases lining up with TRBD2. The germline gives CDR1 MNHEY, CDR2 SMNVEV (reference sequence). The V gene end was trimmed by 2 bases and the J gene end by 5 bases; junction bases not matched to a gene: 5. The CDR3 totals 16 residues.

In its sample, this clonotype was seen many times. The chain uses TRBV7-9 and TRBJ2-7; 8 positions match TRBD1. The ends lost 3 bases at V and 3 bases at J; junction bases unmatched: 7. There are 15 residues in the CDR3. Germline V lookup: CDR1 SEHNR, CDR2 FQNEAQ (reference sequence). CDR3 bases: TGTGCCAGCAGCTTTGACAGGGGAGAATTCTACGAGCAGTACTTC. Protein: CASSFDRGEFYEQYF.

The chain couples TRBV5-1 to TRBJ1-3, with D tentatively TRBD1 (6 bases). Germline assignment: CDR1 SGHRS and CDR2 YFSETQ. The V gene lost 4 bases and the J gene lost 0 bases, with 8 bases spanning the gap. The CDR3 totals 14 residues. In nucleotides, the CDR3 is TGCGCCAGCAGCAAGGACAGCTCTGGAAACACCATATATTTT. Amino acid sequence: CASSKDSSGNTIYF.

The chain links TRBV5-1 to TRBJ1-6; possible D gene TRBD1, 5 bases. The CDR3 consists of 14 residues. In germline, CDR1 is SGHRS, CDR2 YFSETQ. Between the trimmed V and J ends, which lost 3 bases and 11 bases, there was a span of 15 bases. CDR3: CASSSEGLWTPLHF. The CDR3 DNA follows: TGCGCCAGCAGCTCGGAGGGACTATGGACACCCCTCCACTTT.